The following is a T cell receptor (beta chain) sequence with its context. As processed by the authors: Reference gene primer amplification gave nucleated cell count estimates. Clones were read by immunoSEQ multiplex PCR, and TCRdb kept only the in-frame ones, dropping some. For V, J and clone size, that table is used; D and trimming come from the DNA. The data show 490,000 or so clones, with roughly 90% seen just once and 1.5% to 2% held by the top ten. The data belong to a study of blood T cell repertoires in COVID-19. Overall study: In each case, the material was cDNA or gDNA derived from T cells, B-cell-depleted T cells, or PBMCs.

Germline V gives CDR1 SGHDT, CDR2 YYEEEE. The CDR3 runs 12 residues. V dropped 1 base and J dropped 4 bases, with 5 bases sitting between them. What the recovered Cohort 3 donors had was two negative PCRs, clearance, or symptom resolution. Sequencing was performed on PBMCs or T cells enriched from blood (not recorded which). The TCR originated in a woman in her 40s who had recovered from COVID-19. The chain recombines TRBV5-6 with TRBJ1-2; D not resolved. CDR3 DNA: TGTGCCAGCAGCTTGTCCCGCTATGGCTACACCTTC. Amino acids: CASSLSRYGYTF. Combining the CDR3 with reference TRBV5-6 and TRBJ1-2 gives the whole variable domain DAGVTQSPTHLIKTRGQQVTLRCSPKSGHDTVSWYQQALGQGPQFIFQYYEEEERQRGNFPDRFSGHQFPNYSSELNVNALLLGDSALYLCASSLSRYGYTFGSGTRLTVV.